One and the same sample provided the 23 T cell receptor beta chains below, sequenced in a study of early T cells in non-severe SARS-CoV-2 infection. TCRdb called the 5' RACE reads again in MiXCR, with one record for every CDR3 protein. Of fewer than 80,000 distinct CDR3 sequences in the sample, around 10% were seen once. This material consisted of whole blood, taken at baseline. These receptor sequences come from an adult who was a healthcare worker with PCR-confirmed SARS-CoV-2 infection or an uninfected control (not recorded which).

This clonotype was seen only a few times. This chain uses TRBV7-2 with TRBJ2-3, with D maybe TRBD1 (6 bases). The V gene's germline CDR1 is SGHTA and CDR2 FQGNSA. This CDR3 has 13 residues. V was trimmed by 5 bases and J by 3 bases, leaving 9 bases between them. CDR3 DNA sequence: TGTGCCAGCAGCAGAGGACAGACAGATACGCAGTATTTT. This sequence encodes CASSRGQTDTQYF. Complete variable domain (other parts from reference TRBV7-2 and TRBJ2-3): GAGVSQSPSNKVTEKGKDVELRCDPISGHTALYWYRQSLGQGLEFLIYFQGNSAPDKSGLPSDRFSAERTGGSVSTLTIQRTQQEDSAVYLCASSRGQTDTQYFGPGTRLTVL.

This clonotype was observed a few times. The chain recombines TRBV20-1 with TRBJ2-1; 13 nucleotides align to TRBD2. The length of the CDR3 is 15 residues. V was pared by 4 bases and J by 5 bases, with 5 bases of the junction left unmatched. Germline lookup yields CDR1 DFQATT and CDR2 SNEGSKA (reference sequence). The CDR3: CSATPGTSGDNEQFF. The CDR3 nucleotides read TGCAGTGCTACACCCGGGACTAGCGGGGACAATGAGCAGTTCTTC.

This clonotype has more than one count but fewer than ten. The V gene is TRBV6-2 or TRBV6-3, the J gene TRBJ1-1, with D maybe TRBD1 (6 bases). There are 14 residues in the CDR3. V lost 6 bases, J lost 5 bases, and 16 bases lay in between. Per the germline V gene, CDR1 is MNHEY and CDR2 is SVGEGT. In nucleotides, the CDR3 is TGTGCCAGCAGGGCCGAACAGGGTTGGACTGAAGCTTTCTTT. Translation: CASRAEQGWTEAFF.

DNA of the CDR3: TGCGCCAGCAGCCAACAAGGGACTAGTGCAGCAGATACGCAGTATTTT. The encoded protein is CASSQQGTSAADTQYF. V and J are TRBV4-1 and TRBJ2-3, with 8 positions matching TRBD2. The germline V gene encodes CDR1 MGHRA and CDR2 YSYEKL. The CDR3 contains 16 residues. V shed 2 bases and J 4 bases; nucleotides not matched to a gene: 8.

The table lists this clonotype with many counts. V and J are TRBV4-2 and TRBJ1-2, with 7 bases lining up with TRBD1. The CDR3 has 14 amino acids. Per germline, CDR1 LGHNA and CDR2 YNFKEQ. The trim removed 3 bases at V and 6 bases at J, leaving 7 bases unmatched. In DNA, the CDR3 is TGTGCCAGCAGCCACCCAAGGACAGGCGATGGCTACACCTTC. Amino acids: CASSHPRTGDGYTF.

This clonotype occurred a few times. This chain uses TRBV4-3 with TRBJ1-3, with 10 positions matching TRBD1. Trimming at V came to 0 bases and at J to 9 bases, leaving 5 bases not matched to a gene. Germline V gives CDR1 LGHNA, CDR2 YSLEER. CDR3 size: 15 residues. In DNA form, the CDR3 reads TGCGCCAGCAGCCAAGAAACCGGGACAGGGGCCACCATATATTTT. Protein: CASSQETGTGATIYF.

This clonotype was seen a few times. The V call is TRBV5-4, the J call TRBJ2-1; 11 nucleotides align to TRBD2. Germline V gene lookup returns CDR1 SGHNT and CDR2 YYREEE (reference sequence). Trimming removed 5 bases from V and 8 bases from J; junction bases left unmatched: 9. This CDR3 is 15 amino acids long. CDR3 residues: CASSRLTSGDHEQFF. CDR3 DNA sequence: TGTGCCAGCAGTCGCTTGACTAGCGGGGACCATGAGCAGTTCTTC.

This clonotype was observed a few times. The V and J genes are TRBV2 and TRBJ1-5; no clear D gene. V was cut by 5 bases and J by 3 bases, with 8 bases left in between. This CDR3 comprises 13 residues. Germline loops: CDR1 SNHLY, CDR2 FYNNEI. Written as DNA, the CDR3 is TGTGCCAGCAGTCCCGGCGCCAATCAGCCCCAGCATTTT. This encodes CASSPGANQPQHF.

The CDR3 DNA reads as TGCAGCGTTGATGGCCCGGCGGGGGAGCAGTACTTC. Protein: CSVDGPAGEQYF. The chain uses TRBV29-1 and TRBJ2-7; D is possibly TRBD2 (6 bases). The V end lost 3 bases, the J end lost 7 bases, and 13 bases lay between the germline ends. Germline V gene sequence: CDR1 SQVTM, CDR2 ANQGSEA. The CDR3 consists of 12 residues.

CDR3 nucleotides: TGCAGCGTTGAACAGGGTACCGGCTACACCTTC. It yields the protein CSVEQGTGYTF. This chain links TRBV29-1 with TRBJ1-2, with D perhaps TRBD1 (5 bases). The CDR3 is 11 residues long. Trimming left V 2 bases short and J 8 bases short, with 9 bases between. The germline gives CDR1 SQVTM, CDR2 ANQGSEA.

The CDR3 DNA reads as TGCAGCGTTGCAGTCGATAGCAATCAGCCCCAGCATTTT. Encoded protein: CSVAVDSNQPQHF. The chain combines TRBV29-1 with TRBJ1-5; D ambiguous. Trimming removed 4 bases at V and 0 bases at J, with 7 bases between. Germline V gene sequence: CDR1 SQVTM, CDR2 ANQGSEA. The CDR3 extends over 13 amino acids.

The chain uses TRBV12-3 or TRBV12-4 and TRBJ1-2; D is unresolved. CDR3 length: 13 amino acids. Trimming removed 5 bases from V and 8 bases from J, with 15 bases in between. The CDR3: CASSHRDSGGYTF. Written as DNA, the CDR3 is TGTGCCAGCAGTCACCGGGATTCCGGCGGCTACACCTTC.

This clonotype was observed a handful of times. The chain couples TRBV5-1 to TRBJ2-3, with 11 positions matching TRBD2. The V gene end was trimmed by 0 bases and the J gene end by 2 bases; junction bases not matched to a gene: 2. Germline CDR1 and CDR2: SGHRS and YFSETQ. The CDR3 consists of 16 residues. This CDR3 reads CASSLGLAGITDTQYF. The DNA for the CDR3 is TGCGCCAGCAGCTTGGGACTAGCGGGGATCACAGATACGCAGTATTTT.

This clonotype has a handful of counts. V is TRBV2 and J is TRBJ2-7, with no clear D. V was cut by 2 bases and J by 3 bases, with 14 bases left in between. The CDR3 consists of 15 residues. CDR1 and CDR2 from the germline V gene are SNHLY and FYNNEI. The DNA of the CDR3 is TGTGCCAGCAGTGAACACCCAGACCCTATCTACGAGCAGTACTTC. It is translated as CASSEHPDPIYEQYF. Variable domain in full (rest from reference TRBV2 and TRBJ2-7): EPEVTQTPSHQVTQMGQEVILRCVPISNHLYFYWYRQILGQKVEFLVSFYNNEISEKSEIFDDQFSVERPDGSNFTLKIRSTKLEDSAMYFCASSEHPDPIYEQYFGPGTRLTVT.

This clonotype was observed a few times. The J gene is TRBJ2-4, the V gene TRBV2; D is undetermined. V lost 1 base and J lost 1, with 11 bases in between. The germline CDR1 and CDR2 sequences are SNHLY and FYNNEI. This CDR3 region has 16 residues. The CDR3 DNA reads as TGTGCCAGCAGTGAAGGGCAGGCTGGGGCCAAAAACATTCAGTACTTC. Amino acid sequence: CASSEGQAGAKNIQYF.

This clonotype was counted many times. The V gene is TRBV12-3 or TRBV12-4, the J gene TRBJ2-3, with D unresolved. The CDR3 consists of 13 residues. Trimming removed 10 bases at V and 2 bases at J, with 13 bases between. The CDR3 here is CATTRAITDTQYF. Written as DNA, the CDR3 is TGTGCCACCACCCGCGCCATCACAGATACGCAGTATTTT.

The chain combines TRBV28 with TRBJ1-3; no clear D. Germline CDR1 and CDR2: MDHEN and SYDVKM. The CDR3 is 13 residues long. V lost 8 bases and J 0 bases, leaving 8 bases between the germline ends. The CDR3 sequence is CASSRISGNTIYF. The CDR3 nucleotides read TGTGCCAGCTCACGGATCTCTGGAAACACCATATATTTT. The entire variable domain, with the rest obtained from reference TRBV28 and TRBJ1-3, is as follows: DVKVTQSSRYLVKRTGEKVFLECVQDMDHENMFWYRQDPGLGLRLIYFSYDVKMKEKGDIPEGYSVSREKKERFSLILESASTNQTSMYLCASSRISGNTIYFGEGSWLTVV.

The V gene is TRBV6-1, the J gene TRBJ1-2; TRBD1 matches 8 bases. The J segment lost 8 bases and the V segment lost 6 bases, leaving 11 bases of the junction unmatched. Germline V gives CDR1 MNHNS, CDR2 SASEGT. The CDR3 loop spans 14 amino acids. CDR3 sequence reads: CASSRPGQGRGYTF. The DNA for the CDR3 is TGTGCCAGCAGCCGACCAGGACAGGGTCGGGGCTACACCTTC.

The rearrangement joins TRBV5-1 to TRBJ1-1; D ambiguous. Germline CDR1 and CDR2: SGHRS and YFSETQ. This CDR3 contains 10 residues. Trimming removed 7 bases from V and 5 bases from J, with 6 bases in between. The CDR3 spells CASGGTEAFF. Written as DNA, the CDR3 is TGCGCCAGCGGTGGGACTGAAGCTTTCTTT. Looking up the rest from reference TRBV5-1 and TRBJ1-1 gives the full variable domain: KAGVTQTPRYLIKTRGQQVTLSCSPISGHRSVSWYQQTPGQGLQFLFEYFSETQRNKGNFPGRFSGRQFSNSRSEMNVSTLELGDSALYLCASGGTEAFFGQGTRLTVV.

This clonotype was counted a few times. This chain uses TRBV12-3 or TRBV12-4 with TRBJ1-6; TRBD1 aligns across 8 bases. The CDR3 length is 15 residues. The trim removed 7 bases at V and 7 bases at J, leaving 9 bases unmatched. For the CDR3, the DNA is TGTGCCAGCACTCCCGACAGGGGATGGAATTCACCCCTCCACTTT. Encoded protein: CASTPDRGWNSPLHF.

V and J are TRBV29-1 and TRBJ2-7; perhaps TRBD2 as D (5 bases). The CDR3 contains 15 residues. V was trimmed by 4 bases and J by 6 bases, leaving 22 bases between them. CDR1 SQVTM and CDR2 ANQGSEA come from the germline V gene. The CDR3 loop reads CSVGEPGPLLGEQYF. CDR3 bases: TGCAGCGTTGGGGAGCCCGGGCCCCTCCTTGGCGAGCAGTACTTC.

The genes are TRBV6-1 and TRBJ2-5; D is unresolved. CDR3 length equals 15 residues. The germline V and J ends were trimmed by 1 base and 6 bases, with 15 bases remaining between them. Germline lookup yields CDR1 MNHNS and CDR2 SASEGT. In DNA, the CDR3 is TGTGCCAGCAGTGAAGTCGCGTCTAGTTGGAAGACCCAGTACTTC. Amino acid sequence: CASSEVASSWKTQYF.

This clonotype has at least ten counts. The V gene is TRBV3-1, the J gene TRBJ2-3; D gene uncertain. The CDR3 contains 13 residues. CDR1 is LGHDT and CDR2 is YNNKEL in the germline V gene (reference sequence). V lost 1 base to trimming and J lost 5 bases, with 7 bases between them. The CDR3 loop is CASSQVGLDTQYF. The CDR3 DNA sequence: TGTGCCAGCAGCCAAGTTGGTCTAGATACGCAGTATTTT.